The rows below give T cell receptor beta chains drawn from one sample of a study of shared clonotypes between healthy human individuals. Assay: immunoSEQ multiplex PCR; the TCRdb copy retains only in-frame clones and omits some. The table shows about 1.1 million clones, with 77% occurring only once. What was sequenced was memory CD4+ T cells from PBMCs. Receptors originate from a man younger than 35 in good health. Some clones in this sample may be carry-over from other donors' samples. CDR3s include the opening cysteine and the closing phenylalanine or tryptophan. Each record gives: J gene, D gene, clone size, V gene, CDR3 protein, CDR3 DNA. D genes are given only for firm matches. A clone size is listed for some rows: how often the clone was seen (once, few, many), or a class if it is expanded.

TRBJ2-7,TRBD2,NA,TRBV28,CASSAPGHTLAGRYEQYF,TGTGCCAGCAGTGCTCCGGGACACACCCTAGCGGGTCGTTACGAGCAGTACTTC
TRBJ2-1,TRBD2,few,TRBV5-1,CASSYGLAYNEQFF,TGCGCCAGCAGCTACGGACTAGCCTACAATGAGCAGTTCTTC
TRBJ2-1,NA,NA,TRBV9,CASSLGLTVGEQFF,TGTGCCAGCAGTCTGGGCTTGACTGTGGGGGAGCAGTTCTTC
TRBJ2-5,TRBD1,NA,TRBV5-1,CASSLVEGAQETQYF,TGCGCCAGCAGCTTGGTCGAGGGGGCCCAAGAGACCCAGTACTTC
TRBJ1-1,NA,NA,TRBV6-5,CASSPLEREDQAFF,TGTGCCAGCAGTCCGCTAGAGCGGGAGGATCAAGCTTTCTTT
TRBJ2-7,NA,NA,TRBV5-4,CASVSEVETYEQYF,TGTGCCAGCGTGTCGGAAGTGGAGACCTACGAGCAGTACTTC
TRBJ1-5,TRBD1,once,TRBV28,CASRTGTVWVGPQHF,TGTGCCAGCAGGACCGGGACAGTTTGGGTGGGGCCCCAGCATTTT
TRBJ1-2,NA,NA,TRBV28,CASSLLQNVNYGYTF,TGTGCCAGCAGTTTATTGCAGAACGTAAACTATGGCTACACCTTC
TRBJ2-3,NA,NA,TRBV6-5,CASVRGDTQYF,TGTGCCAGTGTGAGGGGGGATACGCAGTATTTT
TRBJ1-5,TRBD1,NA,TRBV2,CASSEATGNQPQHF,TGTGCCAGCAGTGAGGCGACAGGGAATCAGCCCCAGCATTTT
TRBJ2-5,NA,NA,TRBV4-1,CASSQDSGWETQYF,TGCGCCAGCAGCCAAGATTCAGGGTGGGAGACCCAGTACTTC
TRBJ2-1,TRBD2,NA,TRBV11-3,CASSFAPGLAISEQFF,TGTGCCAGCAGCTTCGCGCCGGGACTAGCCATAAGTGAGCAGTTCTTC
TRBJ2-3,NA,once,TRBV11-2,CASSLTGGEDTQYF,TGTGCCAGCAGCTTAACCGGGGGAGAGGATACGCAGTATTTT
TRBJ2-1,NA,NA,TRBV5-1,CASSSQGSPYNEQFF,TGCGCCAGCAGCTCTCAGGGGTCCCCCTACAATGAGCAGTTCTTC
TRBJ1-5,NA,NA,TRBV6-6,CASSSQGTGNQPQHF,TGTGCCAGCAGCTCCCAGGGGACTGGCAATCAGCCCCAGCATTTT
TRBJ2-3,TRBD2,NA,TRBV7-2,CASSSLPRLAGDGTDTQYF,TGTGCCAGCAGCTCACTCCCGCGGCTAGCGGGAGACGGGACAGATACGCAGTATTTT
TRBJ2-7,TRBD2,NA,TRBV29-1,CSVVGLAGANSHEQYF,TGCAGCGTTGTGGGACTAGCGGGAGCGAATTCCCACGAGCAGTACTTC
TRBJ1-5,TRBD1,NA,TRBV9,CASSVQGGNQPQHF,TGTGCCAGCAGCGTACAGGGGGGCAATCAGCCCCAGCATTTT
TRBJ2-7,NA,NA,TRBV6-9,CASSRGAGYEQYF,TGTGCCAGCAGCCGAGGTGCAGGCTACGAGCAGTACTTC
TRBJ2-7,NA,NA,TRBV15,CATSRDWAGDYEQYF,TGTGCCACCAGCAGAGATTGGGCTGGCGACTACGAGCAGTACTTC
TRBJ1-1,TRBD1,few,TRBV6-6,CASTYDRANTEAFF,TGTGCCAGCACTTATGACAGGGCCAACACTGAAGCTTTCTTT
TRBJ1-4,TRBD1,once,TRBV30,CAWSRTGGASYEKLFF,TGTGCCTGGAGCAGAACAGGGGGCGCGTCTTATGAAAAACTGTTTTTT
TRBJ2-1,TRBD2,NA,TRBV10-3,CAISDSGAPYNEQFF,TGTGCCATCAGTGACAGCGGGGCACCCTACAATGAGCAGTTCTTC